The 26 T cell receptor beta chains below all came from one sample that was sequenced in a study of shared clonotypes between healthy human individuals. Sequencing used immunoSEQ multiplex PCR; TCRdb keeps in-frame clones, though not all of them. The profile shows approximately 530,000 clones, 90% to 97% of them singletons. Sequenced: naive CD4+ T cells sorted from blood. Noted subset: CD45RA+ positively selected. Receptors originate from a woman aged 25-40 years in good health.

The genes are TRBV6-5 and TRBJ2-7; 12 positions agree with TRBD2. Germline lookup yields CDR1 MNHEY and CDR2 SVGAGI. This CDR3 region has 15 residues. V was pared by 0 bases and J by 6 bases, with 3 bases of the junction left unmatched. The CDR3: CASSYSLAGGAEQYF. The CDR3, as DNA: TGTGCCAGCAGTTACTCTCTAGCGGGAGGGGCCGAGCAGTACTTC.

The chain is built from TRBV11-3 and TRBJ2-1; D is perhaps TRBD2 (6 bases). V was trimmed by 1 base and J by 5 bases, leaving 9 bases between them. The germline V gene encodes CDR1 SGHNT and CDR2 YENEEA. The CDR3 spans 14 residues. The chain's CDR3 is CASSLGRDHNEQFF. The CDR3, as DNA: TGTGCCAGCAGCTTAGGGCGGGACCACAATGAGCAGTTCTTC. Drawing the rest from reference TRBV11-3 and TRBJ2-1, the complete variable domain is EAGVVQSPRYKIIEKKQPVAFWCNPISGHNTLYWYLQNLGQGPELLIRYENEEAVDDSQLPKDRFSAERLKGVDSTLKIQPAELGDSAVYLCASSLGRDHNEQFFGPGTRLTVL.

This clone was found once. This sequence joins TRBV27 and TRBJ1-2, with TRBD1 matching 8 bases. The CDR3 loop spans 16 amino acids. Germline CDR1 reads MNHEY; CDR2 reads SMNVEV (reference sequence). J gave up 5 bases and V 5 bases, and 13 bases lay outside the gene matches. Here the CDR3 reads CASSPNGGDRLYGYTF. The CDR3, as DNA: TGTGCCAGCAGTCCGAATGGTGGGGACAGGTTGTATGGCTACACCTTC.

In its sample, this clone was seen once. The J gene is TRBJ1-2, the V gene TRBV18; 8 bases line up with TRBD1. This CDR3 has 14 residues. Germline-derived CDR1 and CDR2 are KGHSH and LQKENI. V was clipped by 3 bases and J by 6 bases; unmatched bases: 6. The CDR3 coding sequence is TGTGCCAGCTCACCGAGGACAGGGCAAAATGGCTACACCTTC. As protein: CASSPRTGQNGYTF.

This chain links TRBV6-1 with TRBJ1-4; D remains ambiguous. The germline gives CDR1 MNHNS, CDR2 SASEGT. Trimming left V 4 bases short and J 2 bases short, with 8 bases between. The CDR3 totals 14 residues. The CDR3 DNA is TGTGCCAGCAGTGTAGGTTGGACTAATGAAAAACTGTTTTTT. Residues: CASSVGWTNEKLFF.

This clone was seen only once. The genes are TRBV5-1 and TRBJ1-4; perhaps TRBD1 as D (5 bases). Germline CDR1 is SGHRS and CDR2 is YFSETQ. The CDR3 has 14 amino acids. Trimming stripped 5 bases from V and 3 bases from J, with 11 bases between. The CDR3 here is CASSLRGANEKLFF. The CDR3 DNA reads TGCGCCAGCAGTCTTCGGGGGGCTAATGAAAAACTGTTTTTT.

The rearrangement uses TRBV6-6 and TRBJ2-5, with TRBD2 identical over 13 bases. Germline V gene sequence: CDR1 MNHNY, CDR2 SVGAGI (reference sequence). This CDR3 comprises 15 residues. Germline trimming cut 6 bases from V and 5 bases from J; bases unmatched to any gene: 6. The CDR3: CASRKLAGGRETQYF. DNA for the CDR3: TGTGCCAGCAGGAAACTAGCGGGAGGGCGGGAGACCCAGTACTTC.

This rearrangement joins TRBV27 to TRBJ2-7; D not certain. Germline loops: CDR1 MNHEY, CDR2 SMNVEV (reference sequence). Trimming took 5 bases from V and 0 from J, leaving 8 bases between them. This CDR3 contains 13 residues. CDR3 in DNA: TGTGCCAGCAGTGGACCGTCCTCCTACGAGCAGTACTTC. It is translated as CASSGPSSYEQYF.

The chain joins TRBV5-1 to TRBJ2-1, with 7 bases identical to TRBD2. This CDR3 spans 16 amino acids. J lost 4 bases, V lost 0 bases, and 7 bases had no gene match. In germline, CDR1 is SGHRS, CDR2 YFSETQ. The CDR3 protein is CASSLAAGTTYNEQFF. DNA for the CDR3: TGCGCCAGCAGCTTGGCGGCGGGGACTACTTACAATGAGCAGTTCTTC.

The rearrangement links TRBV5-6 to TRBJ2-5, with D possibly being TRBD1 or TRBD2 (6 bases each). The germline gives CDR1 SGHDT, CDR2 YYEEEE. CDR3 size: 14 residues. V lost 4 bases and J lost 11, with 21 bases in between. CDR3 nucleotide sequence: TGTGCCAGCAGCCCCTTGCCGGGGGCTGGGGAGCAGTACTTC. Protein product: CASSPLPGAGEQYF.

The rearrangement links TRBV6-5 to TRBJ2-5, with D possibly TRBD2 on 5 matching bases. Deletions cut 5 bases from V and 9 bases from J, with 16 bases between. Germline CDR1 is MNHEY and CDR2 is SVGAGI. The CDR3 consists of 13 residues. The CDR3 DNA follows: TGTGCCAGCAGTCGGGGTCACTATTGGGCCCAGTACTTC. This encodes CASSRGHYWAQYF.

The chain links TRBV6-5 to TRBJ2-3, with D maybe TRBD1 (5 bases). The CDR3 has 15 amino acids. Germline V gene sequence: CDR1 MNHEY, CDR2 SVGAGI. Trimming took off 0 bases at V and 0 bases at J, with 7 bases between the two ends. CDR3: CASSYSTASTDTQYF. The DNA for the CDR3 is TGTGCCAGCAGTTACTCGACAGCTAGCACAGATACGCAGTATTTT.

The DNA for the CDR3 is TGTGCCAGCAGCCCCTGGGACAGGGCAAACTATGGCTACACCTTC. Protein: CASSPWDRANYGYTF. V is TRBV27 and J is TRBJ1-2; 9 nucleotides agree with TRBD1. The CDR3 spans 15 residues. Germline V gives CDR1 MNHEY, CDR2 SMNVEV (reference sequence). Germline trimming cut 6 bases from V and 2 bases from J; bases unmatched to any gene: 7.

The chain couples TRBV7-2 to TRBJ2-7, with unresolved D. V gave up 4 bases and J gave up 6 bases, with 7 bases separating them. The CDR3 runs 11 residues. CDR1 is SGHTA and CDR2 is FQGNSA in the germline V gene. The CDR3 DNA reads as TGTGCCAGCAGCTCCAAAATCGAGCAGTACTTC. Encoded protein: CASSSKIEQYF.

This clone was observed a single time. The CDR3 DNA sequence: TGTGCCAGTAGTTCCCGCGGAGGGTACGGGGCCAACGTCCTGACTTTC. This gives the protein CASSSRGGYGANVLTF. The chain carries TRBV19 and TRBJ2-6; weak D call: TRBD2 (6 bases). Per the germline V gene, CDR1 is LNHDA and CDR2 is SQIVND (reference sequence). The germline V and J ends were trimmed by 5 bases and 4 bases, with 15 bases remaining between them. CDR3 length: 16 amino acids.

The chain joins TRBV5-4 to TRBJ1-3, with a tentative D call TRBD1 (6 bases). V was clipped by 0 bases and J by 1 base, with 14 bases between them. The CDR3 runs to 17 residues. Germline lookup yields CDR1 SGHNT and CDR2 YYREEE (reference sequence). This CDR3 is CASSLGLGGLSGNTIYF. The CDR3 DNA is TGTGCCAGCAGCTTGGGGCTTGGGGGCTTATCTGGAAACACCATATATTTT.

The genes are TRBV28 and TRBJ2-7, with TRBD2 as a possible D gene (6 bases). This CDR3 has 12 residues. V was trimmed by 3 bases and J by 5 bases, leaving 8 bases between them. Germline loops: CDR1 MDHEN, CDR2 SYDVKM. The CDR3 loop reads CASSFGGNEQYF. In nucleotides, the CDR3 is TGTGCCAGCAGTTTCGGGGGTAACGAGCAGTACTTC. Full variable domain (missing parts from reference TRBV28 and TRBJ2-7): DVKVTQSSRYLVKRTGEKVFLECVQDMDHENMFWYRQDPGLGLRLIYFSYDVKMKEKGDIPEGYSVSREKKERFSLILESASTNQTSMYLCASSFGGNEQYFGPGTRLTVT.

This chain links TRBV18 with TRBJ2-5; TRBD1 or TRBD2 may be the D gene (5 bases each). CDR1 is KGHSH, CDR2 LQKENI, per germline. The CDR3 spans 16 residues. The V end was cut by 2 bases, the J end by 5 bases, with 18 bases between. CDR3 residues: CASSPTTAGVSETQYF. The CDR3 DNA reads as TGTGCCAGCTCACCAACGACAGCCGGGGTTTCGGAGACCCAGTACTTC.

The chain couples TRBV5-1 to TRBJ1-3; unclear D gene. This CDR3 is 15 amino acids long. From germline, CDR1 is SGHRS and CDR2 YFSETQ. The ends were cut back, 0 bases at V and 3 bases at J, with 10 bases in the middle. The CDR3 sequence: CASSLEAGYGNTIYF. DNA of the CDR3: TGCGCCAGCAGCTTGGAGGCGGGTTATGGAAACACCATATATTTT.

This clone was counted once. This chain uses TRBV6-4 with TRBJ2-2; TRBD1 or TRBD2 may be the D gene (5 bases each). CDR3 length: 15 residues. The V end lost 3 bases, the J end lost 3 bases, and 11 bases lay between the germline ends. Germline lookup yields CDR1 MRHNA and CDR2 SNTAGT. Here the CDR3 DNA reads TGTGCCAGCAGTGAAGACGGGGCGGACACCGGGGAGCTGTTTTTT. This gives the protein CASSEDGADTGELFF.

The chain uses TRBV2 and TRBJ2-5; D is unresolved. The CDR3 consists of 12 residues. With 6 bases removed from V and 2 bases from J, the gap between germline ends came to 7 bases. Germline V gives CDR1 SNHLY, CDR2 FYNNEI. The CDR3 protein is CASREQQETQYF. CDR3 bases: TGTGCCAGCAGAGAACAGCAAGAGACCCAGTACTTC. Full variable domain (rest looked up from reference TRBV2 and TRBJ2-5): EPEVTQTPSHQVTQMGQEVILRCVPISNHLYFYWYRQILGQKVEFLVSFYNNEISEKSEIFDDQFSVERPDGSNFTLKIRSTKLEDSAMYFCASREQQETQYFGPGTRLLVL.

V and J are TRBV6-5 and TRBJ2-1; 7 nucleotides agree with TRBD2. Germline lookup yields CDR1 MNHEY and CDR2 SVGAGI. This CDR3 is 14 amino acids long. J gave up 2 bases and V 8 bases, and 6 bases lay outside the gene matches. The CDR3 coding sequence is TGTGCCAGCTCGGCCGCGGGGGCCTACAATGAGCAGTTCTTC. Its translation is CASSAAGAYNEQFF.

The chain carries TRBV19 and TRBJ2-7; the D gene is possibly TRBD2 (6 bases). V was cut by 1 base and J by 2 bases, with 12 bases left in between. CDR1 is LNHDA and CDR2 is SQIVND in the germline V gene (reference sequence). This CDR3 comprises 15 residues. The CDR3 protein is CASSIALATPYEQYF. The CDR3 bases are TGTGCCAGTAGTATAGCCCTAGCGACACCCTACGAGCAGTACTTC.

This clone was seen a single time. The CDR3 sequence: CASSQVLGAQETQYF. CDR3 coding DNA: TGCGCCAGCAGCCAAGTGTTGGGGGCCCAAGAGACCCAGTACTTC. The J gene is TRBJ2-5, the V gene TRBV4-1, with D possibly TRBD1 on 6 matching bases. This CDR3 contains 15 residues. V lost 1 base and J 1 base, leaving 10 bases between the germline ends. CDR1 MGHRA and CDR2 YSYEKL come from the germline V gene.

This clone came up once. The chain uses TRBV11-2 and TRBJ1-2; D not certain. V was shortened by 4 bases and J by 1 base, with 16 bases between the two germline ends. The CDR3 extends over 16 amino acids. CDR1 is SGHAT and CDR2 is FQNNGV in the germline V gene. CDR3 nucleotide sequence: TGTGCCAGCAGCTCCTTATCGGGGAGAGGTAACTATGGCTACACCTTC. Its protein product is CASSSLSGRGNYGYTF.

This chain connects TRBV27 to TRBJ1-5; maybe TRBD1 (5 bases). The CDR3 is 15 amino acids. Between the trimmed V and J ends, which lost 5 bases and 5 bases, there was a span of 16 bases. Per germline, CDR1 MNHEY and CDR2 SMNVEV (reference sequence). The CDR3 DNA reads TGTGCCAGCAGTGCCCAGGGAATGGGTTATCAGCCCCAGCATTTT. Encoded protein: CASSAQGMGYQPQHF.